What follows are 9 T cell receptor beta chains derived from one specimen sequenced in a study of blood T cell repertoires in COVID-19. Method: immunoSEQ multiplex PCR; TCRdb's copy keeps in-frame clones and lacks some. The table records fewer than 50,000 clones, over 80% of them present only once. The specimen was peripheral blood. These receptor sequences come from a man between 50 and 59 years old with active COVID-19.

This clone was seen once. The chain couples TRBV5-1 to TRBJ2-5; 7 bases are a match to TRBD1. In germline, CDR1 is SGHRS, CDR2 YFSETQ. Trimming removed 4 bases from V and 1 base from J; junction bases left unmatched: 4. The CDR3 is made up of 14 amino acids. The CDR3 loop is CASSPGQLQETQYF. The CDR3 DNA is TGCGCCAGCAGCCCGGGACAGCTCCAAGAGACCCAGTACTTC.

This chain joins TRBV6-5 and TRBJ2-2, with 7 positions matching TRBD2. Unmatched junction bases numbered 9, after V lost 8 bases and J lost 3 bases. Germline CDR1 is MNHEY and CDR2 is SVGAGI. The CDR3 length is 15 residues. The CDR3 loop is CASRSAGDYTGELFF. DNA of the CDR3: TGTGCCAGCCGCTCCGCGGGGGACTACACCGGGGAGCTGTTTTTT.

The chain couples TRBV28 to TRBJ2-5; TRBD1 matches 10 bases. The germline V gene encodes CDR1 MDHEN and CDR2 SYDVKM. V shed 6 bases and J 6 bases; nucleotides not matched to a gene: 16. The CDR3 is 17 residues long. This CDR3 is CASSFWERDRGRKTQYF. The CDR3 bases are TGTGCCAGCAGCTTCTGGGAGCGGGACAGGGGCAGGAAGACCCAGTACTTC.

V gene TRBV3-1 (or the pseudogene TRBV3-2) combines with J gene TRBJ2-5, with 8 bases matching TRBD2. CDR3 size: 17 residues. The germline V gene encodes CDR1 LGHDT and CDR2 YNNKEL (reference sequence). The V gene end was trimmed by 5 bases and the J gene end by 3 bases; junction bases not matched to a gene: 14. The CDR3 protein is CASSMGRTGGLKETQYF. The DNA of the CDR3 is TGTGCCAGCAGCATGGGAAGGACGGGGGGGTTAAAAGAGACCCAGTACTTC.

This chain uses TRBV5-8 with TRBJ2-3; TRBD2 aligns across 10 bases. Per the germline V gene, CDR1 is SGHTS and CDR2 is YDEGEE. The CDR3 runs to 15 residues. Trimming at V came to 1 base and at J to 4 bases, leaving 3 bases not matched to a gene. This chain's CDR3 is CASSLPSGGSDTQYF. The CDR3 nucleotides are TGTGCCAGCAGCTTGCCTAGCGGGGGTTCAGATACGCAGTATTTT.

This chain uses TRBV27 with TRBJ2-7; 7 positions agree with TRBD1. The CDR3 loop spans 13 amino acids. Germline assignment: CDR1 MNHEY and CDR2 SMNVEV (reference sequence). V lost 5 bases and J lost 4; bases outside the gene matches: 5. CDR3 protein: CASSMTGPYEQYF. CDR3 coding DNA: TGTGCCAGCAGTATGACAGGGCCATACGAGCAGTACTTC.

The rearrangement uses TRBV27 and TRBJ2-2, with 7 bases aligning to TRBD2. Germline CDR1 and CDR2: MNHEY and SMNVEV (reference sequence). There are 15 residues in the CDR3. V was clipped by 4 bases and J by 0 bases; unmatched bases: 2. CDR3 residues: CASSSGLSNTGELFF. CDR3 in DNA: TGTGCCAGCAGTTCGGGACTATCGAACACCGGGGAGCTGTTTTTT.

This rearrangement joins TRBV7-2 to TRBJ2-5, with a tentative D call TRBD1 (6 bases). Deletions cut 5 bases from V and 3 bases from J, with 16 bases between. The CDR3 is 15 amino acids. Per germline, CDR1 SGHTA and CDR2 FQGNSA. In DNA form, the CDR3 reads TGTGCCAGCAGCCTTTACACCCAGGGGAAAGAGACCCAGTACTTC. Residues: CASSLYTQGKETQYF.

The CDR3 region has the DNA TGTGCCAGCAGCGTAGGCAGGGCTGGGGCCAACGTCCTGACTTTC. Translating gives CASSVGRAGANVLTF. V is TRBV9 and J is TRBJ2-6, with D possibly TRBD1 on 5 matching bases. The CDR3 has 15 residues. Trimming stripped 0 bases from V and 2 bases from J, with 6 bases between. The germline CDR1 and CDR2 sequences are SGDLS and YYNGEE.